The 27 T cell receptor beta chains presented below share a single source sample, sequenced in a study of cytomegalovirus exposure and HLA in healthy donors. The study ran its PCR with 60 Vbeta and 13 Jbeta primers. Repertoires were generated with immunoSEQ multiplex PCR, while TCRdb's copy carries only in-frame clones and drops some. The table lists about 130,000 clones, 80% to 90% of them singletons. The material sequenced was PBMCs. The receptors stem from a woman in her 40s in good health and CMV-seropositive.

The chain uses TRBV7-8 and TRBJ1-6; 7 bases line up with TRBD1. J was trimmed by 0 bases and V by 1 base; bases with no gene match: 6. This CDR3 is 18 amino acids long. Germline V CDR1 and CDR2: SGHVS, FQNEAQ. Here the CDR3 DNA reads TGTGCCAGCAGCTTAGAGCCGGGACAGAGCTCCTATAATTCACCCCTCCACTTT. This encodes CASSLEPGQSSYNSPLHF.

This clone turned up a few times. V usage is TRBV4-2 and J usage is TRBJ1-1; unclear D gene. Trimming removed 7 bases from V and 1 base from J, with 10 bases in between. The CDR3 sequence is 13 residues long. Germline V lookup: CDR1 LGHNA, CDR2 YNFKEQ. The CDR3 is CASKLRGNTEAFF. The CDR3 nucleotides read TGTGCCAGCAAGCTCCGCGGGAACACTGAAGCTTTCTTT.

V gene TRBV9 combines with J gene TRBJ1-3; D gene ambiguous. The V end was cut by 0 bases, the J end by 8 bases, with 9 bases between. CDR1 and CDR2 from the germline V gene are SGDLS and YYNGEE. The CDR3 totals 13 residues. The CDR3 region has the DNA TGTGCCAGCAGCGTAGGAGTGGTTGACACCATATATTTT. This sequence encodes CASSVGVVDTIYF.

The chain employs TRBV6-1 and TRBJ1-1, with TRBD1 matching 7 bases. Germline loops: CDR1 MNHNS, CDR2 SASEGT. CDR3 length equals 14 residues. The trim removed 5 bases at V and 1 base at J, leaving 4 bases unmatched. The CDR3 protein is CASSPGQTNTEAFF. CDR3 nucleotides: TGTGCCAGCAGTCCGGGACAGACGAACACTGAAGCTTTCTTT.

The chain is built from TRBV7-9 and TRBJ2-1, with a tentative D call TRBD1 (5 bases). CDR3 size: 15 residues. Germline assignment: CDR1 SEHNR and CDR2 FQNEAQ (reference sequence). The V end lost 5 bases, the J end lost 4 bases, and 15 bases lay between the germline ends. This chain's CDR3 is CASSKTGLGYNEQFF. DNA of the CDR3: TGTGCCAGCAGCAAAACAGGCCTGGGGTACAATGAGCAGTTCTTC.

The rearrangement links TRBV5-1 to TRBJ1-2; D not resolved. The CDR3 totals 14 residues. Trimming took off 0 bases at V and 3 bases at J, with 9 bases between the two ends. The V gene's germline CDR1 is SGHRS and CDR2 YFSETQ. Here the CDR3 reads CASSLATPDYGYTF. The CDR3 DNA follows: TGCGCCAGCAGCTTGGCGACACCGGACTATGGCTACACCTTC. The full variable domain, with the rest looked up from reference TRBV5-1 and TRBJ1-2, is KAGVTQTPRYLIKTRGQQVTLSCSPISGHRSVSWYQQTPGQGLQFLFEYFSETQRNKGNFPGRFSGRQFSNSRSEMNVSTLELGDSALYLCASSLATPDYGYTFGSGTRLTVV.

The rearrangement uses TRBV28 and TRBJ2-4, with TRBD2 matching 9 bases. The CDR3 spans 15 residues. V shed 5 bases and J 4 bases; nucleotides not matched to a gene: 6. CDR1 and CDR2 from the germline V gene are MDHEN and SYDVKM. CDR3 nucleotides: TGTGCCAGCAGTATTCAGACTAGCGGAAAAAACATTCAGTACTTC. This sequence encodes CASSIQTSGKNIQYF.

CDR3 loop: CASSKGQGLGETQYF. The DNA for the CDR3 is TGCGCCAGCAGCAAGGGACAGGGGTTGGGGGAGACCCAGTACTTC. The chain links TRBV5-1 to TRBJ2-5; TRBD1 matches at 10 bases. V lost 4 bases, J lost 5 bases, and 8 bases stayed unmatched. Germline values: CDR1 SGHRS, CDR2 YFSETQ. There are 15 residues in the CDR3. The entire variable domain, with the rest obtained from reference TRBV5-1 and TRBJ2-5, is as follows: KAGVTQTPRYLIKTRGQQVTLSCSPISGHRSVSWYQQTPGQGLQFLFEYFSETQRNKGNFPGRFSGRQFSNSRSEMNVSTLELGDSALYLCASSKGQGLGETQYFGPGTRLLVL.

This chain connects TRBV5-4 to TRBJ2-7, with D tentatively TRBD1 (8 bases). CDR3 length: 15 residues. Trimming left V 1 base short and J 7 bases short, with 18 bases between. Germline loops: CDR1 SGHNT, CDR2 YYREEE (reference sequence). CDR3 nucleotides: TGTGCCAGCAGCTTGTGGGGGGGACAGGCGGGGGAGCAGTACTTC. This gives the protein CASSLWGGQAGEQYF.

The chain employs TRBV9 and TRBJ2-7; 7 bases fit TRBD1. CDR3 size: 14 residues. Germline V lookup: CDR1 SGDLS, CDR2 YYNGEE. Losses at the gene ends were 4 bases for V and 0 bases for J; bases not matched to a gene: 4. CDR3 DNA sequence: TGTGCCAGCAGCACGGGACAGAGCTCCTACGAGCAGTACTTC. This gives the protein CASSTGQSSYEQYF.

The chain couples TRBV5-1 to TRBJ2-4; 11 bases are shared with TRBD2. The CDR3 loop spans 15 amino acids. Germline V gene data show CDR1 as SGHRS and CDR2 as YFSETQ. The ends lost 4 bases at V and 8 bases at J; junction bases unmatched: 8. As DNA, the CDR3 is TGCGCCAGCAGCCAAACGACTAGCGGGATTGACATTCAGTACTTC. It translates to CASSQTTSGIDIQYF.

The J gene is TRBJ2-5, the V gene TRBV11-2; no clear D gene. CDR1 and CDR2 (germline): SGHAT, FQNNGV. The CDR3 is made up of 12 amino acids. Trimming cost V 2 bases and J 7 bases, with 8 bases left between them. This chain's CDR3 is CASSLPHGTQYF. CDR3 coding DNA: TGTGCCAGCAGCTTACCCCACGGGACCCAGTACTTC.

The chain is built from TRBV7-3 and TRBJ1-1; D is unresolved. Trimming shortened V by 5 bases and J by 0 bases, and 7 bases separated the two germline ends. The germline V gene has CDR1 SGHTA and CDR2 FQGTGA. This CDR3 is built from 13 residues. The CDR3, as DNA: TGTGCCAGCAGCCGCAGTCTGAACACTGAAGCTTTCTTT. Its translation is CASSRSLNTEAFF.

V and J are TRBV28 and TRBJ1-4, with D perhaps TRBD1 (5 bases). The V gene lost 5 bases and the J gene lost 5 bases, with 12 bases spanning the gap. The CDR3 covers 14 residues. CDR1 is MDHEN, CDR2 SYDVKM, per germline. The CDR3 reads CASSNGGANEKLFF. DNA of the CDR3: TGTGCCAGCAGTAACGGGGGAGCAAATGAAAAACTGTTTTTT.

The chain employs TRBV6-5 and TRBJ1-3; D is possibly TRBD1 (6 bases). V was cut by 2 bases and J by 0 bases, with 8 bases left in between. CDR3 length: 15 amino acids. The germline V gene encodes CDR1 MNHEY and CDR2 SVGAGI. In DNA, the CDR3 is TGTGCCAGCAGTTACGGGGGCGCCTCTGGAAACACCATATATTTT. Its translation: CASSYGGASGNTIYF.

This clone was seen only a few times. V usage is TRBV29-1 and J usage is TRBJ2-7; TRBD2 matches at 7 bases. The V gene end was trimmed by 6 bases and the J gene end by 2 bases; junction bases not matched to a gene: 10. There are 14 residues in the CDR3. Germline V gene data show CDR1 as SQVTM and CDR2 as ANQGSEA. The CDR3 coding sequence is TGCAGCGTCGAAAGTGGCGGGGGAACCTACGAGCAGTACTTC. Protein: CSVESGGGTYEQYF.

The chain recombines TRBV6-5 with TRBJ2-3; TRBD2 might be the D (5 bases). The germline CDR1 and CDR2 sequences are MNHEY and SVGAGI. V lost 1 base, J lost 2 bases, and 13 bases lay in between. This CDR3 is 16 amino acids long. The CDR3, as DNA: TGTGCCAGCAGTTACTATGGACTGGGAGACACAGATACGCAGTATTTT. Encoded protein: CASSYYGLGDTDTQYF.

The chain couples TRBV2 to TRBJ2-6; D not certain. Germline-derived CDR1 and CDR2 are SNHLY and FYNNEI. V gave up 5 bases and J gave up 1 base, with 9 bases separating them. This CDR3 region has 15 residues. The CDR3 nucleotides read TGTGCCAGCAGTCCCCACAGTTCTGGGGCCAACGTCCTGACTTTC. Residues: CASSPHSSGANVLTF.

The rearrangement links TRBV2 to TRBJ1-1; 8 bases are shared with TRBD1. J was trimmed by 3 bases and V by 6 bases; bases with no gene match: 6. The CDR3 runs to 14 residues. CDR1 and CDR2 (germline): SNHLY, FYNNEI. The CDR3 sequence: CASSPDRGYTEAFF. The CDR3, as DNA: TGTGCCAGCAGCCCCGACAGGGGCTACACTGAAGCTTTCTTT.

This clone turned up a few times. The same CDR3 also results from other DNA sequences found in this sample. J is TRBJ1-2 and V is TRBV27; TRBD1 is a possible D gene (6 bases). V was shortened by 3 bases and J by 2 bases, with 7 bases between the two germline ends. Germline V lookup: CDR1 MNHEY, CDR2 SMNVEV (reference sequence). The length of the CDR3 is 13 residues. CDR3 sequence: CASSLDSNYGYTF. CDR3 DNA sequence: TGTGCCAGCAGTTTGGACAGCAACTATGGCTACACCTTC.

The chain recombines TRBV28 with TRBJ2-3, with 7 bases lining up with TRBD2. Germline V gene data show CDR1 as MDHEN and CDR2 as SYDVKM. V dropped 6 bases and J dropped 2; count of bases not matched to a gene: 8. The CDR3 is 15 residues long. The CDR3 DNA sequence: TGTGCCAGCAGCCCCCCTAGCGGCCTCACAGATACGCAGTATTTT. Amino acid sequence: CASSPPSGLTDTQYF.

This chain joins TRBV29-1 and TRBJ2-1, with 10 bases identical to TRBD1. Trimming took 7 bases from V and 4 from J; bases not matched to a gene: 7. Germline values: CDR1 SQVTM, CDR2 ANQGSEA. The CDR3 totals 14 residues. CDR3 loop: CSGSGTGVYNEQFF. CDR3 in DNA: TGCAGCGGTTCCGGGACAGGGGTTTACAATGAGCAGTTCTTC.

This clone was picked up a small number of times. CDR3: CASSPGTGPGEQYF. The CDR3 DNA reads as TGTGCCAGCAGCCCCGGGACAGGGCCCGGAGAGCAGTACTTC. J is TRBJ2-7 and V is TRBV5-6, with 9 bases lining up with TRBD1. Trimming took 4 bases from V and 7 from J; bases not matched to a gene: 9. CDR3 length: 14 residues. Germline loops: CDR1 SGHDT, CDR2 YYEEEE. The full variable domain, rest sourced from reference TRBV5-6 and TRBJ2-7, is DAGVTQSPTHLIKTRGQQVTLRCSPKSGHDTVSWYQQALGQGPQFIFQYYEEEERQRGNFPDRFSGHQFPNYSSELNVNALLLGDSALYLCASSPGTGPGEQYFGPGTRLTVT.

This sequence joins TRBV7-8 and TRBJ1-2; no definite D call. Germline loops: CDR1 SGHVS, CDR2 FQNEAQ. CDR3 length: 12 amino acids. V was pared by 4 bases and J by 11 bases, with 14 bases between. CDR3 bases: TGTGCCAGCAGCTCCTCCCGGGTCTCTTACACCTTC. Translation gives CASSSSRVSYTF. Full variable domain (rest looked up from reference TRBV7-8 and TRBJ1-2): GAGVSQSPRYKVAKRGQDVALRCDPISGHVSLFWYQQALGQGPEFLTYFQNEAQLDKSGLPSDRFFAERPEGSVSTLKIQRTQQEDSAVYLCASSSSRVSYTFGSGTRLTVV.

V and J are TRBV5-1 and TRBJ2-5, with TRBD2 matching 11 bases. The CDR3 consists of 16 residues. Germline V gives CDR1 SGHRS, CDR2 YFSETQ. Trimming cost V 4 bases and J 9 bases; bases outside gene matches: 14. CDR3 bases: TGCGCCAGCAGCGTGACTAGCGGGGAATGGAATGAGGCCCAGTACTTC. As protein: CASSVTSGEWNEAQYF.

The chain employs TRBV7-9 and TRBJ2-4; tentative D call: TRBD2 (6 bases). The CDR3 is 15 amino acids. Trimming removed 5 bases at V and 6 bases at J, with 17 bases between. The V gene's germline CDR1 is SEHNR and CDR2 FQNEAQ (reference sequence). The CDR3 is CASSPLWGERNIQYF. The CDR3 nucleotides are TGTGCCAGCAGCCCCCTTTGGGGGGAAAGAAACATTCAGTACTTC.

This chain uses TRBV6-5 with TRBJ1-2; TRBD1 agrees at 12 bases. The length of the CDR3 is 15 residues. The V gene end was trimmed by 4 bases and the J gene end by 5 bases; junction bases not matched to a gene: 5. Per germline, CDR1 MNHEY and CDR2 SVGAGI. CDR3 DNA: TGTGCCAGCAGTTTCCAGGGACAGGGGGCGTATGGCTACACCTTC. It yields the protein CASSFQGQGAYGYTF.